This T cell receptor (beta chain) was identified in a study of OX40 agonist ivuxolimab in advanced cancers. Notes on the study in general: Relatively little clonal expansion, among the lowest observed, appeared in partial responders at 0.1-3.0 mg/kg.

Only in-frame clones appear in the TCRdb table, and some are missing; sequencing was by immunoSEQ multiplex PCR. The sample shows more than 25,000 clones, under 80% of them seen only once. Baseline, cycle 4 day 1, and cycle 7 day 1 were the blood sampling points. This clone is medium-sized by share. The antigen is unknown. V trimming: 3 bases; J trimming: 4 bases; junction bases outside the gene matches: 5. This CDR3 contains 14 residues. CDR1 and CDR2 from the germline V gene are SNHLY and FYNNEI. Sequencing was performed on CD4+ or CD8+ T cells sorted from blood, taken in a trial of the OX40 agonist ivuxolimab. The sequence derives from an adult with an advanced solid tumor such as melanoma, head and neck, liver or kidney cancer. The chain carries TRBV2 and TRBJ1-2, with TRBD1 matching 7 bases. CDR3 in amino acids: CASSDGGGFYGYTF. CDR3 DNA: TGTGCCAGCAGTGATGGAGGGGGCTTCTATGGCTACACCTTC.